A single sample is the source of the 8 T cell receptor beta chains below, sequenced in a study of blood T cell repertoires in COVID-19. Here immunoSEQ multiplex PCR was the method, and the copy in TCRdb shows in-frame clones only, minus some. Of some 220,000 clones in the sample, 70% to 90% were seen once. Sequencing was done on a sample of peripheral blood. These TCRs come from a woman aged 65 to 85 with COVID-19, enrolled during active disease.

The chain is built from TRBV2 and TRBJ1-5; no clear D gene. The CDR3 contains 13 residues. Trimming removed 5 bases from V and 8 bases from J, with 13 bases in between. CDR1 and CDR2 from the germline V gene are SNHLY and FYNNEI. The CDR3 nucleotides read TGTGCCAGCAGTTTAGACGGGAGGGAGCCCCAGCATTTT. Translating gives CASSLDGREPQHF.

This chain connects TRBV2 to TRBJ1-2, with 7 bases fitting TRBD1. Germline V lookup: CDR1 SNHLY, CDR2 FYNNEI. The length of the CDR3 is 13 residues. With 4 bases clipped from V and 3 bases from J, the junction kept 2 bases outside the gene matches. CDR3 region: CASSGGQHYGYTF. The CDR3 region has the DNA TGTGCCAGCAGTGGGGGACAGCACTATGGCTACACCTTC.

The V and J genes are TRBV5-4 and TRBJ2-1; 8 bases are shared with TRBD2. V dropped 1 base and J dropped 4; count of bases not matched to a gene: 4. The CDR3 totals 15 residues. The germline gives CDR1 SGHNT, CDR2 YYREEE (reference sequence). The CDR3 sequence: CASSLLAGKYNEQFF. The CDR3 nucleotides read TGTGCCAGCAGCTTGCTAGCGGGTAAATACAATGAGCAGTTCTTC.

This chain links TRBV12-5 with TRBJ1-1; a possible D gene is TRBD1 (5 bases). V shed 3 bases and J shed 3 bases, with 8 bases lying between them. The germline CDR1 and CDR2 sequences are LGHNT and FRNRAP. The CDR3 covers 13 residues. The DNA of the CDR3 is TGTGCTAGTGGTTTCGGACAATACACTGAAGCTTTCTTT. Amino acid sequence: CASGFGQYTEAFF.

The chain carries TRBV29-1 and TRBJ2-1, with D unclear. V lost 7 bases to trimming and J lost 7 bases, with 17 bases between them. Germline CDR1 SQVTM, CDR2 ANQGSEA. This CDR3 is built from 13 residues. CDR3 loop: CSADHGPRNEQFF. The CDR3 DNA reads TGCAGCGCCGACCATGGCCCGCGGAATGAGCAGTTCTTC.

This chain uses TRBV5-6 with TRBJ1-1; 7 bases are a match to TRBD1. The CDR3 loop spans 13 amino acids. J lost 6 bases, V lost 1 base, and 3 bases had no gene match. Germline V gene lookup returns CDR1 SGHDT and CDR2 YYEEEE. CDR3 nucleotides: TGTGCCAGCAGCTTGAACAGGGGCGCTGAAGCTTTCTTT. Encoded protein: CASSLNRGAEAFF.

Notes on this clone: The same CDR3 also results from other DNA sequences found in this sample. The chain carries TRBV4-3 and TRBJ2-2, with TRBD2 matching over 11 bases. The germline CDR1 and CDR2 sequences are LGHNA and YSLEER. V trimming: 0 bases; J trimming: 4 bases; junction bases outside the gene matches: 4. The CDR3 loop spans 17 amino acids. The CDR3 region is CASSQDRLAGLTGELFF. CDR3 bases: TGCGCCAGCAGCCAAGATCGACTAGCGGGGCTCACCGGGGAGCTGTTTTTT.

V gene TRBV25-1 combines with J gene TRBJ1-5; 7 bases align to TRBD1. The CDR3 has 13 residues. V lost 4 bases to trimming and J lost 5 bases; unmatched junction nucleotides: 2. Germline values: CDR1 MGHDK, CDR2 SYGVNS. CDR3 sequence (DNA): TGTGCCAGCAGTGGTACAGGGGATCAGCCCCAGCATTTT. It translates to CASSGTGDQPQHF.